These 10 T cell receptor beta chains share one sample of origin, sequenced in a study of cytomegalovirus exposure and HLA in healthy donors. The PCR had 60 Vbeta and 13 Jbeta primers. Only in-frame clones appear in the TCRdb table, and some are missing; sequencing was by immunoSEQ multiplex PCR. The sample lists 200,000 or so clones; approximately 84% were seen once. The sample taken for sequencing was PBMCs. The source of these receptors is a woman aged 30 to 39 in good health and CMV-seropositive.

The rearrangement joins TRBV27 to TRBJ2-1; D is unclear. Trimming took off 0 bases at V and 6 bases at J, with 9 bases between the two ends. The CDR3 runs to 14 residues. CDR1 is MNHEY and CDR2 is SMNVEV in the germline V gene (reference sequence). The CDR3 reads CASSLSGLPNEQFF. Written as DNA, the CDR3 is TGTGCCAGCAGTTTATCTGGCCTTCCCAATGAGCAGTTCTTC.

V is TRBV5-1 and J is TRBJ1-1, with 10 positions matching TRBD1. V gave up 4 bases and J gave up 4 bases; unmatched junction bases: 4. The germline CDR1 and CDR2 sequences are SGHRS and YFSETQ. The CDR3 length is 14 residues. As DNA, the CDR3 is TGCGCCAGCAGCATGCGGGACAGGGGCACTGAAGCTTTCTTT. This encodes CASSMRDRGTEAFF.

This chain joins TRBV6-4 and TRBJ1-2; 9 bases match TRBD1. CDR1 is MRHNA, CDR2 SNTAGT, per germline. This CDR3 comprises 12 residues. V shed 5 bases, J shed 10 bases, and the junction held 5 bases outside the gene matches. The CDR3: CASSFGQGTYTF. CDR3 sequence (DNA): TGTGCCAGCAGTTTTGGACAGGGGACCTACACCTTC.

The chain uses TRBV19 and TRBJ1-6; perhaps TRBD1 as D (6 bases). The V and J ends lost 10 bases and 7 bases respectively, with 20 bases between them. The CDR3 is 15 amino acids. Per germline, CDR1 LNHDA and CDR2 SQIVND (reference sequence). The CDR3 protein is CATGDLSIQNSPLHF. The CDR3 DNA sequence: TGTGCCACAGGGGACCTGTCTATCCAGAATTCACCCCTCCACTTT.

The chain carries TRBV20-1 and TRBJ1-2; D might be TRBD1 (6 bases). The CDR3 is 10 amino acids. Germline V gene sequence: CDR1 DFQATT, CDR2 SNEGSKA (reference sequence). CDR3 in DNA: TGCGCAGGACGAGGGACAGGCTACACCTTC. This codes for CAGRGTGYTF.

This clone was counted once. The chain is built from TRBV7-9 and TRBJ2-2; a weak D match, TRBD2 (6 bases). CDR3 length equals 15 residues. V was clipped by 4 bases and J by 5 bases, with 14 bases between them. The germline V gene encodes CDR1 SEHNR and CDR2 FQNEAQ (reference sequence). The chain's CDR3 is CASSSRERETGELFF. The CDR3 DNA follows: TGTGCCAGCAGCTCCCGGGAGAGGGAAACCGGGGAGCTGTTTTTT. The full variable domain, with the rest looked up from reference TRBV7-9 and TRBJ2-2, is DTGVSQNPRHKITKRGQNVTFRCDPISEHNRLYWYRQTLGQGPEFLTYFQNEAQLEKSRLLSDRFSAERPKGSFSTLEIQRTEQGDSAMYLCASSSRERETGELFFGEGSRLTVL.

This clone was found a few times. The rearrangement links TRBV5-5 to TRBJ2-7; TRBD2 agrees at 7 bases. The germline V gene has CDR1 SGHKS and CDR2 YYEKEE (reference sequence). There are 16 residues in the CDR3. V shed 2 bases and J 2 bases; nucleotides not matched to a gene: 10. Written as DNA, the CDR3 is TGTGCCAGCAGCTTTCCTGAGCGGGGAAAGGCCTACGAGCAGTACTTC. This sequence encodes CASSFPERGKAYEQYF.

This chain joins TRBV30 and TRBJ1-2; D is possibly TRBD1 (6 bases). The CDR3 has 17 amino acids. V was cut by 1 base and J by 0 bases, with 18 bases left in between. Germline V gene lookup returns CDR1 GTSNPN and CDR2 SVGIG (reference sequence). The CDR3 reads CAWSALRGPPSNYGYTF. The CDR3 nucleotides are TGTGCCTGGAGTGCGCTCAGGGGACCCCCGTCTAACTATGGCTACACCTTC. The full variable domain, its missing parts supplied by reference TRBV30 and TRBJ1-2, is SQTIHQWPATLVQPVGSPLSLECTVEGTSNPNLYWYRQAAGRGLQLLFYSVGIGQISSEVPQNLSASRPQDRQFILSSKKLLLSDSGFYLCAWSALRGPPSNYGYTFGSGTRLTVV.

This clone occurred a few times. CDR3 amino acids: CASSLKQANQPQHF. CDR3 DNA: TGTGCCAGCAGCTTGAAACAGGCTAATCAGCCCCAGCATTTT. The V gene is TRBV5-6, the J gene TRBJ1-5; D perhaps matches TRBD1 (5 bases). The V gene's germline CDR1 is SGHDT and CDR2 YYEEEE. There are 14 residues in the CDR3. V lost 1 base and J 4 bases, leaving 9 bases between the germline ends.

In this sample, this clone turned up a few times. The gene calls are TRBV29-1 and TRBJ1-6; TRBD1 matches at 8 bases. The V gene's germline CDR1 is SQVTM and CDR2 ANQGSEA. The CDR3 totals 15 residues. Losses at the gene ends were 4 bases for V and 2 bases for J; bases not matched to a gene: 4. CDR3 protein: CSVAWTGTYNSPLHF. The CDR3 DNA sequence: TGCAGCGTTGCCTGGACAGGGACCTATAATTCACCCCTCCACTTT.